This TCR beta chain was identified in a study of blood T cells in healthy people across ages (dated by TCRdb to 2015 to 2017). About the study as a whole: In model experiments, roughly one uniquely barcoded TCR beta cDNA molecule per two T cells was captured by template switching. For two donors (one aged 18 to 30 and one aged 80 or older), the study analyzed two additional independent replicas of 1 million unique cDNA reads from the same blood draw. Age-related changes in TCR beta repertoire diversity were measured in the study by deep sequencing normalized with unique cDNA molecular identifiers. The donors were split into four age groups: young (average about 16 years), middle-aged (roughly 40), aged (more than 60) and long-lived (under 85).

There are a few counts of this clonotype. What antigen it recognizes has not been identified. Qualities for individual bases were not recorded, and no much larger clone is one base off. Donors were a few dozen systemically healthy Caucasian individuals from Russia aged roughly 6 to 90 years. Roughly 10 milliliters of peripheral blood were collected from each donor into EDTA-treated Vacutainer tubes. PBMCs were isolated by Ficoll-Paque density-gradient centrifugation, with at least 6.5 million obtained per sample. Trizol reagent was used to extract total RNA from PBMCs, with at least 5.5 micrograms per sample. The percentages of naive CD45RAhigh/CD27high T cells were determined by flow cytometry on a PBMC aliquot from every donor. What the authors observed across the whole study: Observed TCR beta diversity per million T cells fell roughly linearly with age, and a significant reduction was already apparent by age roughly 41. Total diversity estimates from one million sequenced T cells were considered lower bounds and underestimates. The long-lived group showed more naive CD4+ T cells, fewer expanded clones and increased TCR diversity than the aged group, suggesting age selection. There was a strong correlation between observed TCR beta diversity and the percentage of naive T cells measured by flow cytometry. The CMV infection status of donors was not known, potentially confounding age-related changes in expanded clonotypes. Because profiling used bulk unsorted PBMCs, naive and antigen-experienced compartments could not be compared conclusively.

Libraries were made using 5' RACE. The listed sequencing device is Illumina HiSeq 2500. A second PCR of roughly 7 to 11 cycles was run with a J-beta primer mix and a sample-barcoded 5' primer. Each TCR beta cDNA molecule received a unique molecular identifier from a template-switch 5' adaptor carrying 12 random nucleotides. Each sample yielded at least 3 million CDR3-containing paired-end reads. First-strand cDNA synthesis was performed from all RNA using the Mint cDNA synthesis kit, with priming by a TRBC-specific oligonucleotide. Following uracil-DNA glycosylase treatment, all cDNA underwent a first 18-cycle PCR with the universal primers M1SS and BC2_uni_R. The original pipeline was this. For normalization, 1 million high-quality reads, each with a distinct molecular identifier, were randomly selected from each sample. Reads with shared molecular identifiers were discarded instead of being binned into consensus sequences. CDR3 identification, clonotype clustering and error correction used MiTCR with a Q25 quality threshold and the strictest error-elimination algorithm. A nonparametric unseen species model using Euler transformation provided a lower-bound estimate of total TCR beta diversity. TCRdb cleaned the public reads at Q25 with fastp, built clones with MiXCR and kept in-frame beta chains. Rows matching on CDR3 protein sequence are summarized as one entry with the most common DNA and genes. The V and J calls shown here were made by TCRdb, not taken from the authors' results. This sample lists about 930,000 distinct CDR3 sequences; 25% to 30% were detected once. Jointly, the top ten make up roughly a tenth of the sample.

Spanning cysteine to phenylalanine, the CDR3 consists of 15 amino acids. Just the 45-base CDR3 DNA is kept, in frame starting at base 1. Trimming takes 1 base from V and 4 bases from J, and the germline ends sit 13 bases apart. The germline V gene encodes CDR1 SEHNR and CDR2 FQNEAQ (reference sequence). These records were also assigned to another study, of T cells of mothers and their children. That second report states: The donors were nine systemically healthy Caucasian individuals, made up of three mothers and their six children. cDNA synthesis consumed the entire amount of extracted RNA, loaded at around 1.4 ug RNA in each 15 ul reaction. In the second PCR, the M1S primer added sample barcodes and 2-4 random nucleotides. Over 9.5 million TCR beta CDR3 reads were obtained for each mother, and 2.5 million to 3 million reads were obtained for each child. TCR recombination output is similarly shaped by thymic selection in related and unrelated pairs, with a minor effect exerted by inherited differences. Normalized repertoire overlap was always slightly but never significantly higher in related than unrelated mother-child pairs. No persistent microchimeric T cell clones were detected, at a sensitivity of about 100 clones per million clonotypes. To look for features that set related mother-child pairs apart from unrelated individuals, the researchers ran deep NGS to compare the TCR beta repertoires of mothers and children. On average, the children were roughly 11 +/- 4 years old, while the mothers were approximately 41 +/- 4 years old. After adapter ligation with NEBNext reagents, the libraries were sequenced on Illumina HiSeq 2000 with 100+100 nt paired-end reads. To avoid cross-contamination, the mother libraries and the child libraries were prepared a month apart and sequenced in separate runs. Each donor had between about 450,000 and 2,100,000 distinct TCR beta clonotypes identified. Naive TCR beta clonotypes were estimated from low-frequency clonotypes matched to each donor's FACS-determined naive share, without sorting.

The receptor was derived from a woman aged 40 to 50 in good health. The rearranged segments are TRBV7-9 and TRBJ1-2; no D gene call is confident. Sample: blood. The sequenced DNA is TGTGCCAGCAGCTTAGTGGGCACTTTCGGCTATGGCTACACCTTC. The encoded protein is CASSLVGTFGYGYTF.